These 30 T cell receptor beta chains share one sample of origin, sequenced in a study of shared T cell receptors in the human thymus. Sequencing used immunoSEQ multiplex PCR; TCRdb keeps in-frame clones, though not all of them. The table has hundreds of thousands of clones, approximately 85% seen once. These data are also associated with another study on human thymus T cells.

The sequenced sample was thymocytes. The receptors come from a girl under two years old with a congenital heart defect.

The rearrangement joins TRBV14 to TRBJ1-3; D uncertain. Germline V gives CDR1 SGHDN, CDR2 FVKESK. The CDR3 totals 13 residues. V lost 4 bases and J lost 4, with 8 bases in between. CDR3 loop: CASSRFTGNTIYF. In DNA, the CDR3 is TGTGCCAGCAGCCGATTCACAGGAAACACCATATATTTT.

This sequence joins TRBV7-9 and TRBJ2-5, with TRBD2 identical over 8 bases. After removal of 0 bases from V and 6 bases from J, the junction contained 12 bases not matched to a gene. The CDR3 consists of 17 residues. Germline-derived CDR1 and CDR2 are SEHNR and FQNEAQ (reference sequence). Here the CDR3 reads CASSLAHTSGPEKTQYF. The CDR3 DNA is TGTGCCAGCAGCTTAGCGCACACTAGCGGCCCCGAGAAGACCCAGTACTTC.

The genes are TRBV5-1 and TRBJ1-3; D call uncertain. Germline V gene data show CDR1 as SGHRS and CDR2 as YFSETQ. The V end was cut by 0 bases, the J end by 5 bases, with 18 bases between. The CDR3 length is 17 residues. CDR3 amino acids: CASSLVWSAAGRNTIYF. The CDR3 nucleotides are TGCGCCAGCAGCTTGGTGTGGTCGGCCGCGGGTCGAAACACCATATATTTT. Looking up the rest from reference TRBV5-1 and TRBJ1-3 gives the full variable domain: KAGVTQTPRYLIKTRGQQVTLSCSPISGHRSVSWYQQTPGQGLQFLFEYFSETQRNKGNFPGRFSGRQFSNSRSEMNVSTLELGDSALYLCASSLVWSAAGRNTIYFGEGSWLTVV.

CDR3 amino acids: CASSFSGIRLWNTEAFF. Written as DNA, the CDR3 is TGTGCCAGCAGCTTCAGCGGGATCCGACTCTGGAACACTGAAGCTTTCTTT. The chain joins TRBV5-8 to TRBJ1-1; D call uncertain. Germline V gives CDR1 SGHTS, CDR2 YDEGEE. The CDR3 consists of 17 residues. V was trimmed by 2 bases and J by 1 base, leaving 18 bases between them. The full variable domain, in which reference TRBV5-8 and TRBJ1-1 provide the parts outside the CDR3, is EAGVTQSPTHLIKTRGQQATLRCSPISGHTSVYWYQQALGLGLQFLLWYDEGEERNRGNFPPRFSGRQFPNYSSELNVNALELEDSALYLCASSFSGIRLWNTEAFFGQGTRLTVV.

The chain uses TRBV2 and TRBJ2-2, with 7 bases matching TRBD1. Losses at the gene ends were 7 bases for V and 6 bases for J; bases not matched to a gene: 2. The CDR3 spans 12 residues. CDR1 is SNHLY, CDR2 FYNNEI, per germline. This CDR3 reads CASNQGAGELFF. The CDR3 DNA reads TGTGCCAGCAACCAGGGGGCCGGGGAGCTGTTTTTT.

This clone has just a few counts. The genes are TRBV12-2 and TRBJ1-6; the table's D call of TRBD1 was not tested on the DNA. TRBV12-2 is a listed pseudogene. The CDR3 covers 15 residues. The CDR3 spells CASRPRTHRDSPLHF. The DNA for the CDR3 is TGTGCAAGTCGCCCGAGAACTCACAGGGATTCACCCCTCCACTTT.

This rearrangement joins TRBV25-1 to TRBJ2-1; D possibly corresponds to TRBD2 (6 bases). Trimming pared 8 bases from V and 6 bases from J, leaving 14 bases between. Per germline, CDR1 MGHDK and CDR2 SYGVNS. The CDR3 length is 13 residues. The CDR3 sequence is CASGLSGVNEQFF. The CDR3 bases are TGTGCCAGCGGCCTTTCGGGGGTCAATGAGCAGTTCTTC.

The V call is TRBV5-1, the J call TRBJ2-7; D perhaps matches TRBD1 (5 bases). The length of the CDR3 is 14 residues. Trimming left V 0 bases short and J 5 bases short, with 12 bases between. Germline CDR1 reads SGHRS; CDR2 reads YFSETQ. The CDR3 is CASSLAGKEDEQYF. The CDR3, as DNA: TGCGCCAGCAGCTTGGCAGGGAAAGAGGACGAGCAGTACTTC.

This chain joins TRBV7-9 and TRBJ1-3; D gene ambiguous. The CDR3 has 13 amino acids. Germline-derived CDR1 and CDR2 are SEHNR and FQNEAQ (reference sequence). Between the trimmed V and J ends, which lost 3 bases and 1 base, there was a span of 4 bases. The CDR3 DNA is TGTGCCAGCAGCTTCGTATCTGGAAACACCATATATTTT. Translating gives CASSFVSGNTIYF.

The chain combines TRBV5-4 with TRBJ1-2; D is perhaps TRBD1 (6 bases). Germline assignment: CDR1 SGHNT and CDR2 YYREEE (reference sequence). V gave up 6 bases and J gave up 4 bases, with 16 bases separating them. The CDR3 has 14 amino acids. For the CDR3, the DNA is TGTGCCAGCACCCCGACAGGCTCCCTCTATGGCTACACCTTC. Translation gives CASTPTGSLYGYTF.

CDR3 region: CSANLRAEAFF. The DNA for the CDR3 is TGCAGTGCTAATCTCCGGGCTGAAGCTTTCTTT. The genes are TRBV20-1 and TRBJ1-1; D is ambiguous. The V gene lost 4 bases and the J gene lost 6 bases, with 9 bases spanning the gap. CDR3 length: 11 amino acids. Germline CDR1 reads DFQATT; CDR2 reads SNEGSKA (reference sequence).

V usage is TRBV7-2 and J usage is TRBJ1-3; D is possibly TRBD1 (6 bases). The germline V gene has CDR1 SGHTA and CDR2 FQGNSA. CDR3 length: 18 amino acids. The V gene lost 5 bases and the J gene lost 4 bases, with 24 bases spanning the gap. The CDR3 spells CASSLEGSRGGLGNTIYF. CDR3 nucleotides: TGTGCCAGCAGCCTAGAGGGTAGTAGGGGGGGATTGGGAAACACCATATATTTT.

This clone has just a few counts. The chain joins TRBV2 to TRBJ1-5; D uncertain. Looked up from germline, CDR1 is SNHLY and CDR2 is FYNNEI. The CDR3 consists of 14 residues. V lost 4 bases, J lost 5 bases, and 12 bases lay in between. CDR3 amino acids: CASSGRGRDQPQHF. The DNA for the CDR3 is TGTGCCAGCAGTGGGCGGGGAAGGGATCAGCCCCAGCATTTT.

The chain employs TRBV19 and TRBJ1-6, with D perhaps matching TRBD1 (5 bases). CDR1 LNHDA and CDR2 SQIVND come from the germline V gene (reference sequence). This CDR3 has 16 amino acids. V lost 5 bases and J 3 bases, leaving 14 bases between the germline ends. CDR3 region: CASSSRQFGYNSPLHF. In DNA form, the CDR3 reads TGTGCCAGTAGTTCCCGACAGTTTGGCTATAATTCACCCCTCCACTTT.

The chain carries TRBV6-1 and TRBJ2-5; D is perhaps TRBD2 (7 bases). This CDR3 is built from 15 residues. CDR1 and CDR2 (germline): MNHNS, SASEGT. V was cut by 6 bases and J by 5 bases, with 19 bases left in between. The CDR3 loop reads CASSRLGGVRETQYF. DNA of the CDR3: TGTGCCAGCAGCCGATTAGGGGGGGTCAGGGAGACCCAGTACTTC.

The CDR3 region has the DNA TGTGCCAGCTCACCACCCGGTGGCTACGAGCAGTACTTC. This translates into CASSPPGGYEQYF. This rearrangement joins TRBV18 to TRBJ2-7; D not resolved. This CDR3 spans 13 amino acids. Germline V gene data show CDR1 as KGHSH and CDR2 as LQKENI. V gave up 0 bases and J gave up 3 bases, with 6 bases separating them. Together with reference TRBV18 and TRBJ2-7, the CDR3 gives the full variable domain: NAGVMQNPRHLVRRRGQEARLRCSPMKGHSHVYWYRQLPEEGLKFMVYLQKENIIDESGMPKERFSAEFPKEGPSILRIQQVVRGDSAAYFCASSPPGGYEQYFGPGTRLTVT.

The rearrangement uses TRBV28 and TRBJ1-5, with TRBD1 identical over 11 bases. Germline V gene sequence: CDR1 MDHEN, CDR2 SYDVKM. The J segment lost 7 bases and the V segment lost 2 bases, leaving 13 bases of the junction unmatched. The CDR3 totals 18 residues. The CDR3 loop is CASSLRTLGQGDGQPQHF. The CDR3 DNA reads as TGTGCCAGCAGTTTAAGGACACTGGGACAGGGGGATGGCCAGCCCCAGCATTTT.

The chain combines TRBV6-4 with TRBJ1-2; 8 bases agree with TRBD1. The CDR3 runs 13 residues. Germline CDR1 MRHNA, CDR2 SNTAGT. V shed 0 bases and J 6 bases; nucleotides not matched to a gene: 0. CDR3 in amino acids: CASSDSQGDGYTF. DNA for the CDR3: TGTGCCAGCAGTGACTCACAGGGGGATGGCTACACCTTC.

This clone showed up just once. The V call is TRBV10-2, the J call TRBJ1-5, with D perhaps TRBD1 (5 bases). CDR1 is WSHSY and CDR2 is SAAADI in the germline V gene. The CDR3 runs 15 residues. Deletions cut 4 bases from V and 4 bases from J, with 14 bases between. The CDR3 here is CASSVRQPENQPQHF. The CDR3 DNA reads TGCGCCAGCAGTGTAAGACAGCCGGAGAATCAGCCCCAGCATTTT.

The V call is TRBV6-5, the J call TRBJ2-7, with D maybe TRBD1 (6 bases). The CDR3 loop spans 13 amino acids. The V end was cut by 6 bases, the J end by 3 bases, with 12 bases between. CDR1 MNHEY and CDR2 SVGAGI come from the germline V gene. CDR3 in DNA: TGTGCCAGCAGAAAACAGGGTAACTACGAGCAGTACTTC. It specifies CASRKQGNYEQYF.

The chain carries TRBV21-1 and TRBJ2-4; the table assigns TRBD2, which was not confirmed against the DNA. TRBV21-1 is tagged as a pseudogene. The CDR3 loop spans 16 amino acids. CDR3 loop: CASSNWGGEGYNIQYF. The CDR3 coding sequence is TGTGCCAGCAGCAATTGGGGGGGCGAGGGTTATAACATTCAGTACTTC.

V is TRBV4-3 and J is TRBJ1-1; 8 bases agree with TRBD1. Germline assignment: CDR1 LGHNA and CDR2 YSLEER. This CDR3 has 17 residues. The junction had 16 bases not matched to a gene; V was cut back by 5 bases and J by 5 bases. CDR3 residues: CASSRGDRGEFTTEAFF. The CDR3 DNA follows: TGCGCCAGCAGCAGGGGCGACAGGGGCGAGTTCACGACTGAAGCTTTCTTT.

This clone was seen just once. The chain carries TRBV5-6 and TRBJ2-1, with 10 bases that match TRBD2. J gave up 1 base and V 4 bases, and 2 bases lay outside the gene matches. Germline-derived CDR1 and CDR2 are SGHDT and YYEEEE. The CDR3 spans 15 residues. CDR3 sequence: CASSLGLASYNEQFF. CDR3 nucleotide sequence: TGTGCCAGCAGCCTGGGACTAGCGTCCTACAATGAGCAGTTCTTC. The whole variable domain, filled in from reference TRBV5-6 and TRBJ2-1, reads DAGVTQSPTHLIKTRGQQVTLRCSPKSGHDTVSWYQQALGQGPQFIFQYYEEEERQRGNFPDRFSGHQFPNYSSELNVNALLLGDSALYLCASSLGLASYNEQFFGPGTRLTVL.

DNA of the CDR3: TGTGCCAGCCAGGCGGACAGGGCCGACTACGAGCAGTACTTC. Amino acid sequence: CASQADRADYEQYF. The chain has TRBV11-2 and TRBJ2-7; 8 nucleotides align to TRBD1. This CDR3 spans 14 amino acids. Germline CDR1 SGHAT, CDR2 FQNNGV. The trim removed 8 bases at V and 3 bases at J, leaving 9 bases unmatched.

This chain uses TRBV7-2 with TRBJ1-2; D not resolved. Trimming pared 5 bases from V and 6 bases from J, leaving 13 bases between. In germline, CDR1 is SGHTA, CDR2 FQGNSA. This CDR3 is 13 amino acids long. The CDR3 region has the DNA TGTGCCAGCAGCCCAGGCAAGGTTGATGGCTACACCTTC. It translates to CASSPGKVDGYTF.

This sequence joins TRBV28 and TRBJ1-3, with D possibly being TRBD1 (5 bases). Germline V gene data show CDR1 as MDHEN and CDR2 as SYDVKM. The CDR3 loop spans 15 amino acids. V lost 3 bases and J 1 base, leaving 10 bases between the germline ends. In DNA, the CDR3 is TGTGCCAGCAGTTTTCAGGGTCTTTCTGGAAACACCATATATTTT. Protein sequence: CASSFQGLSGNTIYF. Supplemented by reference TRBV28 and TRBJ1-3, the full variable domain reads DVKVTQSSRYLVKRTGEKVFLECVQDMDHENMFWYRQDPGLGLRLIYFSYDVKMKEKGDIPEGYSVSREKKERFSLILESASTNQTSMYLCASSFQGLSGNTIYFGEGSWLTVV.

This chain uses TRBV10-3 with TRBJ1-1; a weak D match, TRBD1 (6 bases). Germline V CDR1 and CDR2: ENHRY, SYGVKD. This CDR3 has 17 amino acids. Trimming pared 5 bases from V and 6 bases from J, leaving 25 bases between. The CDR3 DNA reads TGTGCCATCAGTTTTAATAACCCGGGACACCGAATGGCTGAAGCTTTCTTT. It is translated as CAISFNNPGHRMAEAFF.

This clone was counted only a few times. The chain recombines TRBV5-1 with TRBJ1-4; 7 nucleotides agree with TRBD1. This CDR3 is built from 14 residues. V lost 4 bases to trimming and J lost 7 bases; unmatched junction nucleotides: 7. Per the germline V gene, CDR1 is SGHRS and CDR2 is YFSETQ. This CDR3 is CASSPKGASEKLFF. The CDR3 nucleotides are TGCGCCAGCAGCCCGAAGGGGGCCAGTGAAAAACTGTTTTTT.

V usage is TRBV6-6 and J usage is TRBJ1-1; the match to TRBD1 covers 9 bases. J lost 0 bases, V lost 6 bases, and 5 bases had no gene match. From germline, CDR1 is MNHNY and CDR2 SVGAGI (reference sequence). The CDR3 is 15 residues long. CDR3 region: CASRRGTGLNTEAFF. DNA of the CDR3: TGTGCCAGCAGAAGGGGGACAGGGTTGAACACTGAAGCTTTCTTT.

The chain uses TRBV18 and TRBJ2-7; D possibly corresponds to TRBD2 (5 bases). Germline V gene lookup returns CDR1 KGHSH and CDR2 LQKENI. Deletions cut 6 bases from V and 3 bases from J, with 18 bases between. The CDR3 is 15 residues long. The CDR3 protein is CASSPSRGELYEQYF. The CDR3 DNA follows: TGTGCCAGCTCCCCTAGCCGGGGTGAACTCTACGAGCAGTACTTC.